This record looks at one T cell receptor beta chain sequence and its context. This sample was taken from a study of cytomegalovirus exposure and HLA in healthy donors. Germline V gene lookup returns CDR1 MDHEN and CDR2 SYDVKM. The trim removed 4 bases at V and 2 bases at J, leaving 8 bases unmatched. The length of the CDR3 is 16 residues. PCR used 60 Vbeta primers and 13 Jbeta primers. The table came from immunoSEQ multiplex PCR; TCRdb's copy has only in-frame clones and leaves some out. The repertoire holds roughly 90,000 clones, about four fifths seen once, with around 3.7% in the top ten. The sequenced material came from PBMCs. The chain links TRBV28 to TRBJ2-3, with TRBD2 matching 8 bases. This receptor was taken from a man younger than 40 in good health and CMV-seropositive. The CDR3 loop reads CASSSQVAGFTDTQYF. CDR3 nucleotide sequence: TGTGCCAGCAGTTCTCAAGTAGCGGGATTCACAGATACGCAGTATTTT.